The rows below give T cell receptor beta chains drawn from one sample of a study of beta chain features in type 1 diabetes. TCRdb's table, derived via immunoSEQ multiplex PCR, lists solely in-frame clones and lacks some. Of 250,000 to 350,000 clones listed, more than 9.5% are singletons. Source material: naive CD4+ T cells from blood. The receptors derive from a woman under 40 in good health. The CDR3 runs from the conserved cysteine through the conserved F or W. The D gene is left open where the match is weak. Where a row states a size, it is once, few, many or the class of an expanded clone; other rows omit it.

v_call,j_call,d_call,clone_size,cdr3_nt,cdr3_aa
TRBV14,TRBJ2-5,NA,NA,TGTGCCAGCAGCCAAAGGGAGTTCTTCGAGGAGACCCAGTACTTC,CASSQREFFEETQYF
TRBV9,TRBJ2-5,TRBD2,few,TGTGCCAGCAGCGTACAGACGGGAGGAGAGACCCAGTACTTC,CASSVQTGGETQYF
TRBV9,TRBJ2-7,NA,NA,TGTGCCAGCAGCTCCCAAGTGGGAGGTTACGAGCAGTACTTC,CASSSQVGGYEQYF
TRBV7-9,TRBJ2-7,TRBD2,NA,TGTGCCAGCAGCTTAGGGGGGACTAGGTCCTACGAGCAGTACTTC,CASSLGGTRSYEQYF
TRBV30,TRBJ1-2,NA,few,TGTGCCTGGAGAGCAGGGATACGGGGCTACACCTTC,CAWRAGIRGYTF
TRBV9,TRBJ2-2,NA,few,TGTGCCAGCAGCGTAGGCGGAACGAACACCGGGGAGCTGTTTTTT,CASSVGGTNTGELFF
TRBV7-9,TRBJ2-1,TRBD1,NA,TGTGCCAGCAGCATCAAGACAGGGTCCAATGAGCAGTTCTTC,CASSIKTGSNEQFF
TRBV9,TRBJ2-6,NA,few,TGTGCCAGCAGCACGACACCCTCTGGGGCCAACGTCCTGACTTTC,CASSTTPSGANVLTF
TRBV30,TRBJ1-2,TRBD1,few,TGTGCCTGGAGTAGGGGGCAGTATGGCTACACCTTC,CAWSRGQYGYTF
TRBV7-9,TRBJ1-5,TRBD1,NA,TGTGCCAGCAGCTCGTCGACAGGGGGGTTTCAGCCCCAGCATTTT,CASSSSTGGFQPQHF
TRBV5-1,TRBJ2-2,NA,NA,TGCGCCAGCACCGACCAGGGGAACACCGGGGAGCTGTTTTTT,CASTDQGNTGELFF
TRBV7-3,TRBJ2-2,NA,few,TGTGCCAGCAGCCCTGGGGGGAGACGGGCGACCGGGGAGCTGTTTTTT,CASSPGGRRATGELFF
TRBV19,TRBJ2-5,NA,NA,TGTGCCAGTAGTATAGATGTATCCCAAGAGACCCAGTACTTC,CASSIDVSQETQYF
TRBV15,TRBJ2-1,NA,few,TGTGCCACCAGCAGAGACCTCCTAGCGTTTTCCTACAATGAGCAGTTCTTC,CATSRDLLAFSYNEQFF
TRBV6-6,TRBJ1-5,NA,NA,TGTGCCAGCAGTCCCTTGTCGGGAACTAATCAGCCCCAGCATTTT,CASSPLSGTNQPQHF
TRBV5-4,TRBJ2-7,NA,few,TGTGCCAGCAGCTTGGGGGGAACAGGGATCCTCGAGCAGTACTTC,CASSLGGTGILEQYF
TRBV9,TRBJ1-4,NA,NA,TGTGCCAGCAGCGTAGTAGGGGACTCCCAGCATGAAAAACTGTTTTTT,CASSVVGDSQHEKLFF
TRBV5-4,TRBJ1-1,TRBD1,NA,TGTGCCAGCAGCCAGGGGGGTGAGAACACTGAAGCTTTCTTT,CASSQGGENTEAFF
TRBV29-1,TRBJ1-5,NA,few,TGCAGCGTTTCAAACTATAGCAATCAGCCCCAGCATTTT,CSVSNYSNQPQHF
TRBV18,TRBJ2-1,TRBD2,NA,TGTGCCAGCTCACCCGGGACTAGGAGATTCAATGAGCAGTTCTTC,CASSPGTRRFNEQFF
TRBV7-9,TRBJ2-1,TRBD2,NA,TGTGCCAGCAGCTTAGCACTAGCGGGAGGGCCACTGCCCCTCTTC,CASSLALAGGPLPLF
TRBV7-3,TRBJ1-1,NA,NA,TGTGCCAGCAGCTACGCCCTAGGCACTGAAGCTTTCTTT,CASSYALGTEAFF
TRBV13,TRBJ2-7,TRBD2,few,TGTGCCAGCAGCTTAGCGGGAGGGCACTACGAGCAGTACTTC,CASSLAGGHYEQYF
TRBV28,TRBJ2-5,TRBD2,NA,TGTGCCAGCAGTTGGGCTAGCGGGGGACAAGAGACCCAGTACTTC,CASSWASGGQETQYF
TRBV28,TRBJ1-2,TRBD1,few,TGTGCCATCACGGGGGACAGGGTTTATGGCTACACCTTC,CAITGDRVYGYTF
TRBV19,TRBJ2-7,NA,few,TGTGCCAGTAGTATGGGGCAGAGCTCCTACGAGCAGTACTTC,CASSMGQSSYEQYF
TRBV4-1,TRBJ2-2,NA,few,TGCGCCAGCAGCCAAGATCAGGGAACCGGGGAGCTGTTTTTT,CASSQDQGTGELFF
TRBV7-2,TRBJ1-1,NA,NA,TGTGCCAGCAGGATGGCGACAGGTTCCTCGGTGGCTTTCTTT,CASRMATGSSVAFF
TRBV2,TRBJ2-7,NA,NA,TGTGCCAGCAGTACAGGGGAGCAGTACTTC,CASSTGEQYF
TRBV30,TRBJ2-7,NA,NA,TGTGCCTGGAGCGCAGGGTCTCCCCACGAGCAGTACTTC,CAWSAGSPHEQYF
TRBV29-1,TRBJ1-4,TRBD1,once,TGCAGCGTTTGGACAGGGGGCAATGAAAAACTGTTTTTT,CSVWTGGNEKLFF
TRBV5-5,TRBJ2-7,NA,NA,TGTGCCAGCAGACCTAACAGGGACTCCTACGAGCAGTACTTC,CASRPNRDSYEQYF
TRBV4-3,TRBJ1-5,NA,NA,TGCGCCAGCAGCCAAGATTCTGCGGTTAGCAATCAGCCCCAGCATTTT,CASSQDSAVSNQPQHF
TRBV29-1,TRBJ2-7,NA,few,TGCAGCGTTGACAGGGGAGGGTCCTACGAGCAGTACTTC,CSVDRGGSYEQYF
TRBV18,TRBJ1-5,NA,NA,TGTGCCAGCTCACAAGACCGACATAGCAATCAGCCCCAGCATTTT,CASSQDRHSNQPQHF
TRBV4-1,TRBJ1-5,TRBD1,NA,TGCGCCAGCAGCCGCAAGATGGGACAGGGAGGGAGGGACCATCAGCCCCAGCATTTT,CASSRKMGQGGRDHQPQHF
TRBV5-1,TRBJ2-2,NA,few,TGCGCCAGCAGCTTGGTCCTGGCCTCGAACACCGGGGAGCTGTTTTTT,CASSLVLASNTGELFF
TRBV7-3,TRBJ2-3,NA,few,TGTGCCAGCAGCTTTAACGGAGATACGCAGTATTTT,CASSFNGDTQYF
TRBV18,TRBJ1-4,TRBD1,NA,TGTGCCAGCTCACAGGGACAGGGGGCCGAAAAACTGTTTTTT,CASSQGQGAEKLFF
TRBV28,TRBJ2-5,NA,NA,TGTGCCAGCCCTCCCCACACAGGGTCCGCAGAGACCCAGTACTTC,CASPPHTGSAETQYF
TRBV7-9,TRBJ2-6,TRBD1,few,TGTGCCAGCAGCTTAGAGGTGACAGGGGTATCTAACGTCCTGACTTTC,CASSLEVTGVSNVLTF
TRBV10-3,TRBJ2-7,TRBD2,NA,TGTGCCAGCAGCGGGAGGGCCCTCGGATCCTACGAGCAGTACTTC,CASSGRALGSYEQYF
TRBV4-2,TRBJ2-1,TRBD2,few,TGTGCCAGCAGACAAAGGGGACTAGAGAAGGGGAGCTCCTACAATGAGCAGTTCTTC,CASRQRGLEKGSSYNEQFF
TRBV9,TRBJ2-7,NA,NA,TGTGCCAGCAGCGTAGTTGCGGGAACGGGCGAGCAGTACTTC,CASSVVAGTGEQYF
TRBV6-5,TRBJ2-7,TRBD1,NA,TGTGCCAGCAGGATCCGACAGGGCCGCGAGCAGTACTTC,CASRIRQGREQYF
TRBV6-6,TRBJ2-1,TRBD1,few,TGTGCCAGCAGAACAGGACAGGGGGCAGGTGAGCAGTTCTTC,CASRTGQGAGEQFF
TRBV19,TRBJ2-7,TRBD2,NA,TGTGCCAGTAGTATCGGGCCGACTAGCGTCACCTACGAGCAGTACTTC,CASSIGPTSVTYEQYF
TRBV4-2,TRBJ2-1,TRBD1,few,TGTGCCAGCAGCATTACAGGGGCCGTTATGGATGAGCAGTTCTTC,CASSITGAVMDEQFF
TRBV6-5,TRBJ2-3,TRBD1,few,TGTGCCAGCAGCCAGACAGGGGAGCGCACAGATACGCAGTATTTT,CASSQTGERTDTQYF
TRBV2,TRBJ1-2,NA,few,TGTGCCAGCAAGAGGCAGACCCCTTGGGGCTACACCTTC,CASKRQTPWGYTF
TRBV7-2,TRBJ2-1,NA,few,TGTGCCAGCAGCGGCCATCTAGCGCGTACCTACAATGAGCAGTTCTTC,CASSGHLARTYNEQFF
TRBV4-2,TRBJ1-4,NA,NA,TGTGCCAGCAGCCAGACAGCCAACCCCGCGGAAAAACTGTTTTTT,CASSQTANPAEKLFF
TRBV7-2,TRBJ2-7,NA,few,TGTGCCAGCAGCTTAGAGGGCAGGGACTACGAGCAGTACTTC,CASSLEGRDYEQYF
TRBV19,TRBJ2-1,TRBD2,few,TGTGCCAGTAGTATCGGGACTACCCAGACCTACAATGAGCAGTTCTTC,CASSIGTTQTYNEQFF
TRBV7-9,TRBJ2-1,TRBD2,few,TGTGCCAGCAGCTTAGGACTAGCGGTCTACAATGAGCAGTTCTTC,CASSLGLAVYNEQFF
TRBV6-5,TRBJ1-1,TRBD1,NA,TGTGCCAGCAGATCGACAGGGAAGTACACTGAAGCTTTCTTT,CASRSTGKYTEAFF
TRBV29-1,TRBJ2-5,NA,few,TGCAGCGTTTGGGCCAGGCCACCTCAAGAGACCCAGTACTTC,CSVWARPPQETQYF